This entry lists 8 T cell receptor beta chains sequenced from one sample in a study of T cells in Graves' hyperthyroidism and ophthalmopathy. Amplification of TCR beta CDR3 regions used RNA as the template. The HTBI primer set drove a first-round RT-PCR of the TCR CDR3. TCRdb re-called the multiplex PCR reads with MiXCR, one entry per CDR3 protein. In the table there are about half a million distinct CDR3 sequences, approximately 25% of which are singletons. Sequencing was carried out using blood. Every receptor here comes from a woman aged 30 to 39 with Graves' ophthalmopathy.

The CDR3 loop reads CASSPSGSTYEQYF. Here the CDR3 DNA reads TGTGCCAGCTCCCCGAGCGGGAGCACCTACGAGCAGTACTTC. The chain employs TRBV6-1 and TRBJ2-7, with 8 bases matching TRBD2. CDR1 is MNHNS, CDR2 SASEGT, per germline. Unmatched junction bases numbered 8, after V lost 8 bases and J lost 2 bases. The CDR3 totals 14 residues.

As concerns this clonotype: At one end, the junction sequence differs from germline, possibly due to a read error. The genes are TRBV9 and TRBJ1-2, with a tentative D call TRBD1 (5 bases). This CDR3 contains 15 residues. CDR1 and CDR2 from the germline V gene are SGDLS and YYNGEE. CDR3 loop: CASSVDAGTGDGCTF. For the CDR3, the DNA is TGTGCCAGCAGCGTAGATGCGGGGACGGGGGATGGCTGCACCTTC.

This clonotype was picked up a small number of times. The J gene is TRBJ2-2, the V gene TRBV27, with D tentatively TRBD1 (5 bases). Germline V lookup: CDR1 MNHEY, CDR2 SMNVEV (reference sequence). The V end lost 4 bases, the J end lost 1 base, and 25 bases lay between the germline ends. CDR3 length equals 20 residues. CDR3 loop: CASSSDLLGRKQVNTGELFF. The DNA of the CDR3 is TGTGCCAGCAGTTCCGACCTCCTGGGCCGAAAACAGGTGAACACCGGGGAGCTGTTTTTT.

There are many counts of this clonotype. The chain uses TRBV4-1 and TRBJ1-1; 7 nucleotides align to TRBD1. The CDR3 runs 17 residues. V lost 3 bases, J lost 3 bases, and 13 bases stayed unmatched. Germline loops: CDR1 MGHRA, CDR2 YSYEKL. CDR3 nucleotides: TGCGCCAGCAGCCACAATACGGGGGAGGGGGCCTACACTGAAGCTTTCTTT. The encoded protein is CASSHNTGEGAYTEAFF.

The genes are TRBV10-1 and TRBJ1-1, with 7 bases fitting TRBD1. CDR1 is WNHNN and CDR2 is SYGVQD in the germline V gene (reference sequence). V dropped 4 bases and J dropped 7; count of bases not matched to a gene: 9. The CDR3 is 14 amino acids. For the CDR3, the DNA is TGCGCCAGCAGTGGGGTGACAGGGAGGATTGAAGCTTTCTTT. Translated: CASSGVTGRIEAFF.

This clonotype was found many times. This chain uses TRBV12-5 with TRBJ1-1, with 10 bases aligning to TRBD1. With 4 bases clipped from V and 0 bases from J, the junction kept 2 bases outside the gene matches. Germline lookup yields CDR1 LGHNT and CDR2 FRNRAP. CDR3 size: 15 residues. CDR3 protein: CASGSGTGVNTEAFF. The CDR3 DNA is TGTGCTAGTGGTTCCGGGACAGGGGTGAACACTGAAGCTTTCTTT.

This clonotype was picked up a small number of times. This sequence joins TRBV29-1 and TRBJ1-2, with 10 bases lining up with TRBD1. The CDR3 is 14 residues long. CDR1 and CDR2 (germline): SQVTM, ANQGSEA. The V and J ends lost 6 bases and 3 bases, in that order; junction bases with no gene match: 7. The CDR3 is CSVEGQGTDYGYTF. The CDR3 coding sequence is TGCAGCGTCGAGGGACAGGGGACCGACTATGGCTACACCTTC.

In this sample, this clonotype turned up many times. The chain combines TRBV10-1 with TRBJ2-5, with 7 bases lining up with TRBD1. CDR3 length: 13 amino acids. From germline, CDR1 is WNHNN and CDR2 SYGVQD (reference sequence). The V segment lost 6 bases and the J segment 3 bases; nucleotides outside the gene matches: 4. The CDR3 reads CASSQQGEETQYF. The CDR3 DNA reads TGCGCCAGCAGCCAGCAGGGGGAAGAGACCCAGTACTTC.